The 13 T cell receptor beta chains below come from one sample, sequenced in a study of identifying expanded T cells in peripheral blood. Profiling relied on immunoSEQ multiplex PCR, and the TCRdb table lists in-frame clones only, not all of them. Here the sample spans approximately 50,000 clones, 82% being singletons. The sequencing sample was made of blood. Source of these receptors: a person aged 18 to 75 in good health.

The V gene is TRBV29-1, the J gene TRBJ2-4, with D possibly TRBD2 on 6 matching bases. Per germline, CDR1 SQVTM and CDR2 ANQGSEA. V shed 4 bases and J shed 9 bases, with 13 bases lying between them. The CDR3 runs 12 residues. The CDR3 here is CSVVGSAGIQYF. The CDR3 DNA sequence: TGCAGCGTTGTTGGGTCAGCGGGCATTCAGTACTTC.

This chain connects TRBV7-6 to TRBJ2-1, with TRBD2 matching 16 bases. Germline loops: CDR1 SGHVS, CDR2 FNYEAQ. The CDR3 spans 20 residues. The V and J ends lost 4 bases and 4 bases, in that order; junction bases with no gene match: 13. The CDR3 loop is CASSSPPGTSGRALYNEQFF. The CDR3 coding sequence is TGTGCCAGCAGCTCCCCCCCCGGGACTAGCGGGAGGGCCCTATACAATGAGCAGTTCTTC. Supplemented by reference TRBV7-6 and TRBJ2-1, the full variable domain reads GAGVSQSPRYKVTKRGQDVALRCDPISGHVSLYWYRQALGQGPEFLTYFNYEAQQDKSGLPNDRFSAERPEGSISTLTIQRTEQRDSAMYRCASSSPPGTSGRALYNEQFFGPGTRLTVL.

V is TRBV19 and J is TRBJ2-7, with a tentative D call TRBD1 (5 bases). This CDR3 is built from 14 residues. Germline-derived CDR1 and CDR2 are LNHDA and SQIVND (reference sequence). The V end was cut by 3 bases, the J end by 0 bases, with 9 bases between. In DNA form, the CDR3 reads TGTGCCAGTAGTATGGGGCTCACCTCCTACGAGCAGTACTTC. Translating gives CASSMGLTSYEQYF. Variable domain in full (rest from reference TRBV19 and TRBJ2-7): DGGITQSPKYLFRKEGQNVTLSCEQNLNHDAMYWYRQDPGQGLRLIYYSQIVNDFQKGDIAEGYSVSREKKESFPLTVTSAQKNPTAFYLCASSMGLTSYEQYFGPGTRLTVT.

CDR3 in amino acids: CASSPSGSNYNEQFF. CDR3 coding DNA: TGTGCCAGCAGCCCTAGCGGGAGTAATTACAATGAGCAGTTCTTC. This chain joins TRBV5-4 and TRBJ2-1, with TRBD2 matching 10 bases. Germline CDR1 and CDR2: SGHNT and YYREEE (reference sequence). Trimming at V came to 4 bases and at J to 4 bases, leaving 5 bases not matched to a gene. The CDR3 extends over 15 amino acids. Looking up the rest from reference TRBV5-4 and TRBJ2-1 gives the full variable domain: ETGVTQSPTHLIKTRGQQVTLRCSSQSGHNTVSWYQQALGQGPQFIFQYYREEENGRGNFPPRFSGLQFPNYSSELNVNALELDDSALYLCASSPSGSNYNEQFFGPGTRLTVL.

This clone showed up just once. The rearrangement uses TRBV21-1 and TRBJ1-5. TRBV21-1 is a known pseudogene. This CDR3 is 16 amino acids long. Here the CDR3 DNA reads TGTGCCAGCAGCAACGATTGGGGTCGGGTAAGGCAGCCCCAGCATTTT. Its translation is CASSNDWGRVRQPQHF.

This rearrangement joins TRBV5-1 to TRBJ2-7; 8 bases fit TRBD2. There are 15 residues in the CDR3. V lost 1 base, J lost 0 bases, and 3 bases stayed unmatched. The V gene's germline CDR1 is SGHRS and CDR2 YFSETQ. CDR3 sequence: CASSLFSGSSYEQYF. CDR3 nucleotides: TGCGCCAGCAGCTTGTTCAGCGGGAGCTCCTACGAGCAGTACTTC.

This sequence joins TRBV4-1 and TRBJ1-3; D is unclear. V was clipped by 5 bases and J by 10 bases, with 21 bases between them. CDR1 is MGHRA and CDR2 is YSYEKL in the germline V gene. This CDR3 has 15 amino acids. CDR3 residues: CASSSAEYSRETIYF. The CDR3 DNA sequence: TGCGCCAGCAGCTCGGCGGAATATTCGAGGGAGACCATATATTTT.

This chain links TRBV9 with TRBJ2-5, with D possibly matching TRBD1 (6 bases). Trimming took off 4 bases at V and 5 bases at J, with 12 bases between the two ends. CDR1 and CDR2 (germline): SGDLS, YYNGEE. This CDR3 has 13 amino acids. Here the CDR3 DNA reads TGTGCCAGCAGCCCTTCAGGGGTTGAGACCCAGTACTTC. Translating it yields CASSPSGVETQYF.

The gene calls are TRBV11-2 and TRBJ2-1, with D uncertain. The CDR3 runs 14 residues. V lost 5 bases and J lost 1, with 9 bases in between. Germline loops: CDR1 SGHAT, CDR2 FQNNGV. The CDR3 protein is CASSPGRSYNEQFF. Written as DNA, the CDR3 is TGTGCCAGCAGCCCTGGGCGGTCCTACAATGAGCAGTTCTTC.

The rearrangement links TRBV5-5 to TRBJ2-5, with 7 bases lining up with TRBD1. Germline V gives CDR1 SGHKS, CDR2 YYEKEE (reference sequence). V lost 4 bases and J lost 3; bases outside the gene matches: 3. There are 13 residues in the CDR3. The CDR3 DNA reads as TGTGCCAGCAGCCCCAGGGGGAAAGAGACCCAGTACTTC. The encoded protein is CASSPRGKETQYF.

The CDR3 region is CAWDRGTMNTEAFF. Written as DNA, the CDR3 is TGTGCCTGGGACAGGGGGACCATGAACACTGAAGCTTTCTTT. V is TRBV30 and J is TRBJ1-1; TRBD1 aligns across 9 bases. CDR3 length equals 14 residues. After removal of 5 bases from V and 0 bases from J, the junction contained 4 bases not matched to a gene. Looked up from germline, CDR1 is GTSNPN and CDR2 is SVGIG (reference sequence). Supplemented by reference TRBV30 and TRBJ1-1, the full variable domain reads SQTIHQWPATLVQPVGSPLSLECTVEGTSNPNLYWYRQAAGRGLQLLFYSVGIGQISSEVPQNLSASRPQDRQFILSSKKLLLSDSGFYLCAWDRGTMNTEAFFGQGTRLTVV.

This chain links TRBV9 with TRBJ2-3, with 10 positions matching TRBD2. With V trimmed by 2 bases and J by 1 base, 4 bases remained unmatched. Germline CDR1 reads SGDLS; CDR2 reads YYNGEE. The CDR3 consists of 16 residues. Here the CDR3 reads CASSVSSGGRTDTQYF. The CDR3 DNA reads TGTGCCAGCAGCGTTTCTAGCGGGGGTCGCACAGATACGCAGTATTTT. The variable domain in full, with the rest retrieved from reference TRBV9 and TRBJ2-3, is DSGVTQTPKHLITATGQRVTLRCSPRSGDLSVYWYQQSLDQGLQFLIQYYNGEERAKGNILERFSAQQFPDLHSELNLSSLELGDSALYFCASSVSSGGRTDTQYFGPGTRLTVL.

This clone turned up a few times. The V and J genes are TRBV2 and TRBJ1-5; a possible D gene is TRBD1 (5 bases). The CDR3 runs 15 residues. V was pared by 1 base and J by 1 base, with 8 bases between. Germline V gene lookup returns CDR1 SNHLY and CDR2 FYNNEI. The CDR3 region has the DNA TGTGCCAGCAGTGAAGAGGGGTTGAGCAATCAGCCCCAGCATTTT. Protein sequence: CASSEEGLSNQPQHF.